This TCR beta chain originates from a study of human T cells and chemical hapten exposure. This CDR3 has 14 amino acids. Trimming cost V 5 bases and J 4 bases; bases outside gene matches: 7. In germline, CDR1 is SQVTM, CDR2 ANQGSEA. Documented time point: patch test 2, 6 weeks after DPC sensitization. Treatment given: therapeutic diphenylcyclopropenone sensitization with weekly scalp DPC. Blood collection happened ahead of applying each patch test. TCRdb re-derived calls from the RACE reads in MiXCR, one entry per CDR3 protein. The sample consists of 80,000 to 95,000 distinct CDR3 sequences, approximately 10% of them appearing once. Many counts were recorded for this clonotype.

This chain uses TRBV29-1 with TRBJ2-3, with 9 bases fitting TRBD2. Sequencing was performed on whole blood, taken in connection with sensitization to the hapten diphenylcyclopropenone (DPC). This sequence originates from a middle-aged man with alopecia areata. Some clones in this sample may be carry-over from other donors' samples. The CDR3 sequence: CSVRPAGGADTQYF. CDR3 bases: TGCAGCGTTCGTCCGGCGGGAGGGGCAGATACGCAGTATTTT.